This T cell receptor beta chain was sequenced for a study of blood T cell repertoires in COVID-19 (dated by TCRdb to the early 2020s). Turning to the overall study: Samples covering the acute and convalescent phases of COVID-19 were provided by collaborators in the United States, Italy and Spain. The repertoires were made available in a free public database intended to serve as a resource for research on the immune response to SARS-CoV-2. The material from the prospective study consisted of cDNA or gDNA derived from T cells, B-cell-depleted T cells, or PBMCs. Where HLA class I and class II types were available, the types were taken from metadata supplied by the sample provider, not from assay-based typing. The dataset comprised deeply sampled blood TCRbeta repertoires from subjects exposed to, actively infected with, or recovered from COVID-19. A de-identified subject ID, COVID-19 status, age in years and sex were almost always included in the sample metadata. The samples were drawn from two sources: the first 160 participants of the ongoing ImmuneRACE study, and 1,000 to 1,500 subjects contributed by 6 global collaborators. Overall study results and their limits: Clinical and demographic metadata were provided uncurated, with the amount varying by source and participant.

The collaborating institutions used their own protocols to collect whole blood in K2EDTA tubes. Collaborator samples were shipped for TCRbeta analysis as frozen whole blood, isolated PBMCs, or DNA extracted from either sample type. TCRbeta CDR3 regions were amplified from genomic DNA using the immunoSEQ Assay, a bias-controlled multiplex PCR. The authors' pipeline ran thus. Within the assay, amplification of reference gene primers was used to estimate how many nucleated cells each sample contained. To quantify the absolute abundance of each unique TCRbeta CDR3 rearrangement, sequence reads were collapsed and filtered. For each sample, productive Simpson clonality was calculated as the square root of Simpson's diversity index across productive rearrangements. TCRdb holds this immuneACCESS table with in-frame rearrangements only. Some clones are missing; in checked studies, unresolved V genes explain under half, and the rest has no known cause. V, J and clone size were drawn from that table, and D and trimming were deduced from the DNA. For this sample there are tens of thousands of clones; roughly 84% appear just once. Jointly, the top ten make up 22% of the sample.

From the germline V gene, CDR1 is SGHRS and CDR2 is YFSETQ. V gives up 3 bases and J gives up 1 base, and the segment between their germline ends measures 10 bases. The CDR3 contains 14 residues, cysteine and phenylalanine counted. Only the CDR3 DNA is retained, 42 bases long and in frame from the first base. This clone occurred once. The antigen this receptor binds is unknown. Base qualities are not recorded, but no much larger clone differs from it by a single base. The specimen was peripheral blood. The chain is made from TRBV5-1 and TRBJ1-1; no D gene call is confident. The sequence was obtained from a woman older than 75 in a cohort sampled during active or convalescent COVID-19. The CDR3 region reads CASSSNSGNTEAFF. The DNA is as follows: TGCGCCAGCAGCTCTAATTCCGGGAACACTGAAGCTTTCTTT.